The next 7 T cell receptor beta chains were all read from a single sample in a study of blood T cells in healthy people across ages. PCR was performed a second time for about 7 to 12 cycles using a sample-barcoded 5' primer and a J-beta primer mix. TCRdb processed the 5' RACE reads anew with MiXCR; each CDR3 protein has one entry. The table has 780,000 or so distinct CDR3 sequences, approximately 60% seen once. The sequenced material came from blood. All receptors come from a man between 40 and 49 years old in good health.

The V and J genes are TRBV10-1 and TRBJ2-7, with D unresolved. Per the germline V gene, CDR1 is WNHNN and CDR2 is SYGVQD (reference sequence). This CDR3 comprises 15 residues. Trimming cost V 5 bases and J 2 bases, with 16 bases left between them. The CDR3 coding sequence is TGCGCCAGCAGTTGGAACGACGCAGGACCCTACGAGCAGTACTTC. Amino acid sequence: CASSWNDAGPYEQYF.

This clonotype has at least ten counts. The genes are TRBV11-2 and TRBJ2-7; D unresolved. Germline loops: CDR1 SGHAT, CDR2 FQNNGV. The V end lost 3 bases, the J end lost 3 bases, and 18 bases lay between the germline ends. The CDR3 sequence is 16 residues long. CDR3 bases: TGTGCCAGCAGCTTCCCCGTTGCAGGCCCTATCTACGAGCAGTACTTC. This sequence encodes CASSFPVAGPIYEQYF. Using reference TRBV11-2 and TRBJ2-7 for the parts outside the CDR3, the full variable domain is EAGVAQSPRYKIIEKRQSVAFWCNPISGHATLYWYQQILGQGPKLLIQFQNNGVVDDSQLPKDRFSAERLKGVDSTLKIQPAKLEDSAVYLCASSFPVAGPIYEQYFGPGTRLTVT.

This clonotype was seen only a few times. CDR3 amino acids: CASSLLAGKQETQYF. The CDR3 nucleotides read TGTGCCAGCAGCTTATTAGCGGGGAAGCAAGAGACCCAGTACTTC. The J gene is TRBJ2-5, the V gene TRBV11-1; 8 bases are shared with TRBD2. This CDR3 has 15 residues. The V gene end was trimmed by 2 bases and the J gene end by 2 bases; junction bases not matched to a gene: 4. CDR1 and CDR2 from the germline V gene are SGHAT and FQDESV (reference sequence).

The chain combines TRBV5-1 with TRBJ2-3, with a tentative D call TRBD1 (5 bases). V lost 0 bases to trimming and J lost 2 bases, with 7 bases between them. Germline CDR1 and CDR2: SGHRS and YFSETQ. The CDR3 extends over 14 amino acids. The chain's CDR3 is CASSLEGFTDTQYF. The CDR3 DNA is TGCGCCAGCAGCTTGGAGGGGTTCACAGATACGCAGTATTTT.

This clonotype was seen only once. The chain couples TRBV20-1 to TRBJ2-4; D gene ambiguous. The germline gives CDR1 DFQATT, CDR2 SNEGSKA (reference sequence). The length of the CDR3 is 13 residues. V lost 3 bases, J lost 13 bases, and 19 bases lay in between. CDR3 nucleotides: TGCAGTGCTAGCTACCGAGACGGTGGTGAGCAGTACTTC. Translation gives CSASYRDGGEQYF.

The chain employs TRBV6-5 and TRBJ2-4; the D gene is possibly TRBD1 (6 bases). CDR1 and CDR2 (germline): MNHEY, SVGAGI. CDR3 length: 16 residues. Trimming left V 0 bases short and J 0 bases short, with 9 bases between. The CDR3 nucleotides read TGTGCCAGCAGTTACTCGACAGGAGTAGCCAAAAACATTCAGTACTTC. This sequence encodes CASSYSTGVAKNIQYF.

The V call is TRBV7-2, the J call TRBJ2-1; 7 bases are a match to TRBD2. Germline V gives CDR1 SGHTA, CDR2 FQGNSA. V gave up 4 bases and J gave up 7 bases; unmatched junction bases: 10. The CDR3 loop spans 15 amino acids. For the CDR3, the DNA is TGTGCCAGCAGCTCAAGCGGGATTGTTATGAATGAGCAGTTCTTC. The encoded protein is CASSSSGIVMNEQFF.